The rows below give T cell receptor beta chains drawn from one sample of a study of blood T cell repertoires in COVID-19. Sequenced by immunoSEQ multiplex PCR; TCRdb stores in-frame clones only, minus some. Here the sample spans approximately 120,000 clones, around 85% being singletons. The sample taken for sequencing was peripheral blood. Receptors were obtained from a woman older than 75 with COVID-19, enrolled during active disease. CDR3s include the opening cysteine and the closing phenylalanine or tryptophan. Each record gives: V gene, CDR3 protein.

v_call: TRBV4-3
cdr3_aa: CASSQVSWGATGANVLTF

v_call: TRBV28
cdr3_aa: CASSLGLIYEQYF

v_call: TRBV19
cdr3_aa: CASNEDRGVGYTF

v_call: TRBV28
cdr3_aa: CASGDRAYEQYF

v_call: TRBV19
cdr3_aa: CATKGREGHNEQFF

v_call: TRBV15
cdr3_aa: CATSSNAGTASNQPQHF

v_call: TRBV7-2
cdr3_aa: CASSLDNEQYF

v_call: TRBV7-9
cdr3_aa: CASSSPGLAGANTGELFF

v_call: TRBV20-1
cdr3_aa: CSASDSGRASYEQYF

v_call: TRBV6-5
cdr3_aa: CASSSGTGNKNIQYF

v_call: TRBV19
cdr3_aa: CASSTGLAGGGEQFF

v_call: TRBV7-8
cdr3_aa: CASSHRSSGSYNEQFF

v_call: TRBV2
cdr3_aa: CASSEVRITGELFF

v_call: TRBV28
cdr3_aa: CASSSSGRSLYEQYF

v_call: TRBV11-2
cdr3_aa: CASSFESSYNSPLHF

v_call: TRBV3-1/TRBV3-2
cdr3_aa: CASSQVWTSGKGTTGELFF

v_call: TRBV27
cdr3_aa: CASSALAGDPLAKNIQYF

v_call: TRBV7-9
cdr3_aa: CASSVGTGGRNIQYF

v_call: TRBV10-3
cdr3_aa: CAIGTSQVEQYF

v_call: TRBV6-5
cdr3_aa: CASSYSQSRANVLTF

v_call: TRBV19
cdr3_aa: CASSLPSGMYGYTF

v_call: TRBV4-1
cdr3_aa: CASSQIQGPPNEKLFF

v_call: TRBV27
cdr3_aa: CASSRAPNYGYTF

v_call: TRBV2
cdr3_aa: CASMTGGTDTQYF

v_call: TRBV6-2/TRBV6-3
cdr3_aa: CASSYRAGDPTDTQYF

v_call: TRBV6-2/TRBV6-3
cdr3_aa: CASSELGGPLHYEQYF

v_call: TRBV10-1
cdr3_aa: CASSGNTPGQGDSNEKLFF

v_call: TRBV28
cdr3_aa: CASRPRRGGRAYEQYF

v_call: TRBV7-2
cdr3_aa: CASSLRGAGGGETQYF

v_call: TRBV28
cdr3_aa: CASIQNYGYTF

v_call: TRBV11-2
cdr3_aa: CASSSQGPASGNTIYF

v_call: TRBV7-2
cdr3_aa: CASSFPTAYEQYF

v_call: TRBV6-5
cdr3_aa: CATTEQGTGELFF

v_call: TRBV2
cdr3_aa: CASSRDGSYEQYF

v_call: TRBV4-2
cdr3_aa: CASSQEKAPPNTGELFF

v_call: TRBV2
cdr3_aa: CASSRGGPYYEQYF

v_call: TRBV6-5
cdr3_aa: CASTPPGGRTYEQYF

v_call: TRBV12-3/TRBV12-4
cdr3_aa: CASSLAFKGGQYF

v_call: TRBV7-3
cdr3_aa: CASSLLPSDRGRIHNEQFF

v_call: TRBV12-3/TRBV12-4
cdr3_aa: CASTTGVEQPQHF

v_call: TRBV3-1/TRBV3-2
cdr3_aa: CASSPYQETQYF